This T cell receptor (beta chain) appears in the sequencing data of a study of shared clonotypes between healthy human individuals. With regard to this clone: Its target is unknown.

A split of CD4+ cells into CD45RA+ naive and CD45RA-negative memory subsets was performed. The study's findings and limits: Non-shared clonotypes had lower generation probabilities than those shared by all four donors. Only a few donors were included, so the genetic and exposure-history diversity represented was limited.

Genomic DNA (from each subset) was split evenly across several immunoSEQ plates. Only in-frame clones appear in the TCRdb table, and some are missing; sequencing was by immunoSEQ multiplex PCR. Of over a million clones in the sample, about four fifths were seen once. The CDR3 is 15 amino acids. V was pared by 0 bases and J by 4 bases, with 13 bases between. Germline CDR1 is SGHNT and CDR2 is YYREEE (reference sequence). The origin of this receptor is a young man in good health. Some clones in this sample may be carry-over from other donors' samples. The sequencing sample was made of memory CD4+ T cells from PBMCs. Regarding subset: CD45RA-negative fraction. V and J are TRBV5-4 and TRBJ1-2; D is unclear. The CDR3 DNA sequence: TGTGCCAGCAGCTTGGGGACCCCGCGGGGCTATGGCTACACCTTC. Translation gives CASSLGTPRGYGYTF.